This T cell receptor beta chain was identified in a study of cytomegalovirus exposure and HLA in healthy donors. Overall study results and limits: TRBV6-2, TRBV6-3 and some other V segments were unresolvable in 87-base-pair reads.

Primers included in the PCR were 60 Vbeta and 13 Jbeta primers. Repertoires were generated with immunoSEQ multiplex PCR, while TCRdb's copy carries only in-frame clones and drops some. The sample includes 200,000 or so clones, more than 60% of them seen just once. Details on this clone: Antigen unknown.

The V gene end was trimmed by 4 bases and the J gene end by 6 bases; junction bases not matched to a gene: 3. Per the germline V gene, CDR1 is MNHNS and CDR2 is SASEGT. This CDR3 comprises 15 residues. The chain links TRBV6-1 to TRBJ2-2; 12 bases align to TRBD2. The source of this sequence is a woman between 25 and 40 years old in good health and CMV-seropositive. Material for sequencing was PBMCs. This CDR3 is CASSGGLAGAGELFF. CDR3 coding DNA: TGTGCCAGCAGTGGGGGACTAGCGGGCGCCGGGGAGCTGTTTTTT.